The clone carrying this T cell receptor (beta chain) was found many times. Its antigen is not known. The data belong to a study of T-cell reconstitution after alpha-beta-depleted transplantation in children. General observations from the study: In patients about two months after transplant, alpha-beta T cells reportedly arose from several hundred expanded graft clones.

Preparation of the TCRbeta library was carried out with unique molecular identifiers. MiXCR, applied by TCRdb to the PCR reads, yields one record per CDR3 protein. The data contain 400,000 to 450,000 distinct CDR3 sequences, 43% of them singletons. In germline, CDR1 is MRHNA, CDR2 SNTAGT. This CDR3 comprises 15 residues. Trimming cost V 5 bases and J 4 bases; bases outside gene matches: 3. The origin of this receptor is a girl between 2 and 10 years old with aplastic anemia, due to receive a stem cell transplant. The starting material was PBMCs, obtained before TCRalphabeta/CD19-depleted stem cell transplant. The V and J genes are TRBV6-4 and TRBJ2-2, with 11 bases fitting TRBD1. This CDR3 is CASSPGTGGTGELFF. CDR3 DNA: TGTGCCAGCAGTCCTGGGACAGGGGGCACCGGGGAGCTGTTTTTT.